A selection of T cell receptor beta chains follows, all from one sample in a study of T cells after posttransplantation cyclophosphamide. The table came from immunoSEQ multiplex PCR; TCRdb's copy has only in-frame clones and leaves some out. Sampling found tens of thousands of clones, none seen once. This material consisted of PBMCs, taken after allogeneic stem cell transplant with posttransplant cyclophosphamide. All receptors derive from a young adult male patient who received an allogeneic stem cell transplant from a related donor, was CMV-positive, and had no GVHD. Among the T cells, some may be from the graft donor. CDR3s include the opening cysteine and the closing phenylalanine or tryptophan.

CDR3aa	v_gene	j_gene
CASSLAGTSGYEQYF	TRBV5-1	TRBJ2-7
CASSLFPGETQYF	TRBV5-1	TRBJ2-5
CASSLRGDLEQYF	TRBV7-6	TRBJ2-7
CRAQGYGYTF	TRBV20-1	TRBJ1-2
CAWDQVSYEQYF	TRBV30	TRBJ2-7
CASSLGGAADYNEQFF	TRBV7-8	TRBJ2-1
CASSGTGGAGELFF	TRBV5-1	TRBJ2-2
CASSNGVFLEKLFF	TRBV28	TRBJ1-4
CASSPLNKFYEQYF	TRBV27	TRBJ2-7
CASSQVTVSYEQYF	TRBV4-1	TRBJ2-7
CASSLDGAILNYGYTF	TRBV5-1	TRBJ1-2
CASSFGRGIYEQYF	TRBV11-2	TRBJ2-7
CASSQAPGVPDTQYF	TRBV4-1	TRBJ2-3
CASSFADGLAGEQFF	TRBV7-3	TRBJ2-1
CASSFTGGPYEQYF	TRBV7-2	TRBJ2-7
CASSLTGGEAAGELFF	TRBV12-1	TRBJ2-2
CATSRDGGRVDTQYF	TRBV15	TRBJ2-3
CASRSGQGSSPLHF	TRBV28	TRBJ1-6
CASILKRQGGGELFF	TRBV6-6	TRBJ2-2
CASSQDQLPSGNTIYF	TRBV4-3	TRBJ1-3
CASSFDRSNEQFF	TRBV5-1	TRBJ2-1
CASRLAFSNEQFF	TRBV11-2	TRBJ2-1
CASSAVGGEGYNEQFF	TRBV9	TRBJ2-1
CASSETSGSTDTQYF	TRBV10-1	TRBJ2-3
CASSETSLAGTGELFF	TRBV9	TRBJ2-2
CASSAGEGETQYF	TRBV27	TRBJ2-5
CASSLWGGTDTQYF	TRBV5-4	TRBJ2-3
CATSRDEQVREKLFF	TRBV15	TRBJ1-4